This TCR beta chain stems from a study of blood T cells in healthy people across ages. Study in general: T cells yielded about one barcoded beta molecule per two cells through template switching. Overall study results and limits: Percentage of naive T cells showed a strong correlation with TCR beta diversity. Researchers deemed the diversity estimates from one million T cells underestimates.

About this clonotype itself: The antigen is unknown. A read error is likely, as this CDR3 ends without the conserved phenylalanine or tryptophan.

Drawn from each donor were around 10 milliliters of peripheral blood. The CDR3 has 16 amino acids. Unmatched junction bases numbered 9, after V lost 6 bases and J lost 1 base. Together with a sample-barcoded 5' primer, a J-beta primer mix was included in a second PCR lasting about 7 to 11 cycles. TCRdb reprocessed the 5' RACE reads via MiXCR and lists one record per CDR3 protein. Found here are fewer than 900,000 distinct CDR3 sequences, more than 40% of them singletons; the top ten hold under 25%. The TCR sequence derives from a woman aged 55-70 years in good health. Sequenced material: blood. The chain employs TRBV12-3 or TRBV12-4 and TRBJ2-1, with 7 bases aligning to TRBD2. CDR3 DNA: TGTGCCAGCAGAGTAGCGGGCGATGGGTCCTACAATGAGCAGTTCTAC. Its translation is CASRVAGDGSYNEQFY.